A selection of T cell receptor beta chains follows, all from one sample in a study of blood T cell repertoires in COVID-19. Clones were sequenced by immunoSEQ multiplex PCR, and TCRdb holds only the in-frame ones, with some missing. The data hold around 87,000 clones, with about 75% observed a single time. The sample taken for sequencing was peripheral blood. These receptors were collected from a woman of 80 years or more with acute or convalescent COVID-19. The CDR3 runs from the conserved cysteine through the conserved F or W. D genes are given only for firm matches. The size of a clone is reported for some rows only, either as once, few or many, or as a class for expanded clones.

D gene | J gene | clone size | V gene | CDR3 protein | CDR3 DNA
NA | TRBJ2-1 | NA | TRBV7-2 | CASSPQKGGGPNEQFF | TGTGCCAGCAGCCCCCAGAAAGGGGGGGGCCCCAATGAGCAGTTCTTC
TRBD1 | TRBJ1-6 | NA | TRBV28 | CASRSDRGTGRNSPLHF | TGTGCCAGCAGGTCCGACCGCGGGACAGGGAGAAATTCACCCCTCCACTTT
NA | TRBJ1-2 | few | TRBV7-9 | CASSTSWAQGNYGYTF | TGTGCCAGCAGCACCTCCTGGGCCCAGGGAAACTATGGCTACACCTTC
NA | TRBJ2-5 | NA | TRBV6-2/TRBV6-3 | CASSTPAGVRETQYF | TGTGCCAGCAGTACTCCCGCGGGCGTTAGAGAGACCCAGTACTTC
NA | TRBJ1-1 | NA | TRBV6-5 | CASSRGSEAEAFF | TGTGCCAGCAGCCGCGGTAGTGAAGCTGAAGCTTTCTTT
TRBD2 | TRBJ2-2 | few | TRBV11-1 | CASSWGGLNTGELFF | TGTGCCAGCAGCTGGGGGGGGTTGAACACCGGGGAGCTGTTTTTT
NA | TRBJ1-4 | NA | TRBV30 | CAWSQTRGYEKLFF | TGTGCCTGGAGCCAGACCAGGGGTTACGAAAAACTGTTTTTT
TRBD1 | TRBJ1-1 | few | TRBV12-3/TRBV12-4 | CASSPTGTEAFF | TGTGCCAGCAGTCCGACAGGGACTGAAGCTTTCTTT
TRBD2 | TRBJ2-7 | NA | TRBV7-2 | CASSLPGGRREQYF | TGTGCCAGCAGCTTACCGGGAGGGCGACGGGAGCAGTACTTC
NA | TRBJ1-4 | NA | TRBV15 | CATSTRVSPREKLFF | TGTGCCACCAGCACCCGGGTTTCCCCGAGGGAAAAACTGTTTTTT
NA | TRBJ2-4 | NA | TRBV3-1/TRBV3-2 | CASSQVSLLQYF | TGTGCCAGCAGCCAAGTATCCCTCCTTCAGTACTTC
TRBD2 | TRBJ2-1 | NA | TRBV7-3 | CASRKGLAIDEQFF | TGTGCCAGCAGAAAGGGACTAGCGATCGATGAGCAGTTCTTC
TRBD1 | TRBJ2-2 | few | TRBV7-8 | CASSTKPGQGVPGELFF | TGTGCCAGCAGCACCAAGCCTGGACAGGGAGTCCCCGGGGAGCTGTTTTTT
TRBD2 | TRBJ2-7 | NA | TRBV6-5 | CASKRGVYEQYF | TGTGCCAGCAAGCGGGGGGTCTACGAGCAGTACTTC
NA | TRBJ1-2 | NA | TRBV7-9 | CASSLVGASYGYTF | TGTGCCAGCAGCTTAGTGGGGGCCTCCTATGGCTACACCTTC
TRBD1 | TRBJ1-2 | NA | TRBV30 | CACRQGFDYGYTF | TGTGCCTGTCGACAGGGTTTTGACTATGGCTACACCTTC
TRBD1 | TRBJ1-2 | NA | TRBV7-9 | CASSLAGTGALGYTF | TGTGCCAGCAGCTTAGCTGGGACAGGGGCTCTTGGCTACACCTTC
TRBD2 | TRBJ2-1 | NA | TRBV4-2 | CASSQEPSGGAPGRFF | TGTGCCAGCAGCCAAGAGCCTAGCGGGGGGGCTCCCGGTCGGTTCTTC
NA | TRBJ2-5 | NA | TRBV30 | CAWNNRAEETQYF | TGTGCCTGGAACAACAGGGCAGAAGAGACCCAGTACTTC
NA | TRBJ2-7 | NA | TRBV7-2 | CASSPGGSSSYEQYF | TGTGCCAGCAGCCCCGGAGGGAGCAGCTCCTACGAGCAGTACTTC
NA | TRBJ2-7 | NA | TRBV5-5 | CASSSIGGYEQYF | TGTGCCAGCAGCTCTATCGGGGGCTACGAGCAGTACTTC
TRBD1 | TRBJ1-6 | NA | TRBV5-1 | CASSLGFEAPGQVSLDNSPLHF | TGCGCTAGCAGCTTGGGCTTCGAAGCACCGGGACAGGTGTCTCTGGATAATTCACCCCTCCACTTT
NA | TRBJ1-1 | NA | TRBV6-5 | CASITGGNTEAFF | TGTGCCAGCATCACGGGGGGGAACACTGAAGCTTTCTTT
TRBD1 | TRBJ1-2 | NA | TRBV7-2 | CASSLADRGYGYTF | TGTGCCAGCAGCCTTGCAGACAGGGGGTATGGCTACACCTTC
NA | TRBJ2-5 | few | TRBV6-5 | CASSYEGQETQYF | TGTGCCAGCAGTTACGAGGGCCAAGAGACCCAGTACTTC
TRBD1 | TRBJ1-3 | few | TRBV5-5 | CASSLTYRGTGNTIYF | TGTGCCAGCAGCTTGACGTACAGGGGAACTGGAAACACCATATATTTT